One and the same sample provided the 32 T cell receptor beta chains below, sequenced in a study of T-cell reconstitution after alpha-beta-depleted transplantation in children. Preparation of the TCRbeta library was carried out with unique molecular identifiers. TCRdb reprocessed the PCR reads with MiXCR, giving one entry per CDR3 protein. The sample lists nearly 350,000 distinct CDR3 sequences; roughly 16% were seen once. Sample: PBMCs, mostly from graft donor cells, taken 360 days after TCRalphabeta/CD19-depleted stem cell transplant. The receptors derive from a male patient between 2 and 10 years old who had a stem cell transplant for acute lymphoblastic leukemia, so the T cells may come from the graft donor.

This clonotype has only a few counts. The chain has TRBV6-1 and TRBJ2-5, with D possibly matching TRBD2 (6 bases). Germline-derived CDR1 and CDR2 are MNHNS and SASEGT. V lost 6 bases, J lost 4 bases, and 12 bases lay in between. This CDR3 is built from 13 residues. CDR3 sequence: CASRRGEGETQYF. The CDR3 DNA is TGTGCCAGCAGGCGCGGGGAAGGAGAGACCCAGTACTTC.

This clonotype turned up a few times. V and J are TRBV6-5 and TRBJ2-5; 9 bases fit TRBD1. The V and J ends lost 1 base and 1 base, in that order; junction bases with no gene match: 4. The length of the CDR3 is 16 residues. Per the germline V gene, CDR1 is MNHEY and CDR2 is SVGAGI. The CDR3 DNA follows: TGTGCCAGCAGTTACTTCGGGACAGGGACCCAAGAGACCCAGTACTTC. Translation gives CASSYFGTGTQETQYF.

This clonotype was seen a handful of times. This sequence joins TRBV7-9 and TRBJ1-4, with D hard to call. CDR1 and CDR2 from the germline V gene are SEHNR and FQNEAQ (reference sequence). The CDR3 is 14 amino acids. V was pared by 0 bases and J by 6 bases, with 8 bases between. The CDR3 loop reads CASSLAEIDEKLFF. The CDR3 DNA reads TGTGCCAGCAGCTTAGCCGAGATCGATGAAAAACTGTTTTTT.

This clonotype was seen more than once but under ten times. J is TRBJ2-2 and V is TRBV28; 7 nucleotides align to TRBD1. Germline trimming cut 5 bases from V and 2 bases from J; bases unmatched to any gene: 5. CDR1 and CDR2 (germline): MDHEN, SYDVKM. The CDR3 totals 15 residues. The CDR3 loop is CASSPRQGNTGELFF. The DNA of the CDR3 is TGTGCCAGCAGTCCGAGACAGGGAAACACCGGGGAGCTGTTTTTT.

Many counts were recorded for this clonotype. V gene TRBV10-3 combines with J gene TRBJ2-2, with 7 nucleotides matching TRBD1. Trimming removed 10 bases from V and 2 bases from J; junction bases left unmatched: 16. The CDR3 totals 17 residues. Germline V gives CDR1 ENHRY, CDR2 SYGVKD. The chain's CDR3 is CATVPRVDRVNTGELFF. The CDR3 nucleotides are TGTGCCACGGTTCCAAGGGTAGACAGGGTAAACACCGGGGAGCTGTTTTTT.

This clonotype was recorded a few times. The chain links TRBV5-1 to TRBJ2-7; TRBD2 might be the D (5 bases). The CDR3 length is 12 residues. The germline V gene has CDR1 SGHRS and CDR2 YFSETQ. Trimming took 4 bases from V and 6 from J, leaving 11 bases between them. For the CDR3, the DNA is TGCGCCAGCAGCGGGAGTCTCAGCGAGCAGTACTTC. Its translation is CASSGSLSEQYF.

This clonotype was found a few times. The rearrangement links TRBV4-1 to TRBJ2-7, with TRBD1 matching 7 bases. The CDR3 has 16 amino acids. Germline trimming cut 2 bases from V and 5 bases from J; bases unmatched to any gene: 12. CDR1 and CDR2 from the germline V gene are MGHRA and YSYEKL. CDR3 sequence reads: CASSQNLGQDGHEQYF. Here the CDR3 DNA reads TGCGCCAGCAGCCAAAACCTTGGACAGGACGGTCACGAGCAGTACTTC.

The chain has TRBV27 and TRBJ1-2, with 11 nucleotides matching TRBD1. The CDR3 length is 14 residues. CDR1 and CDR2 (germline): MNHEY, SMNVEV (reference sequence). Trimming took 5 bases from V and 7 from J; bases not matched to a gene: 6. The CDR3 region has the DNA TGTGCCAGCAGTCCTGGACAGGGGGCGTTTGGCTACACCTTC. Translating gives CASSPGQGAFGYTF.

The V gene is TRBV9, the J gene TRBJ2-7; 11 bases map to TRBD2. V shed 2 bases, J shed 4 bases, and the junction held 8 bases outside the gene matches. The germline gives CDR1 SGDLS, CDR2 YYNGEE. This CDR3 comprises 16 residues. The CDR3 spells CASSVTGTSGIYEQYF. For the CDR3, the DNA is TGTGCCAGCAGCGTGACAGGGACTAGCGGAATTTACGAGCAGTACTTC.

Only a few counts were recorded for this clonotype. V is TRBV28 and J is TRBJ2-3; no definite D call. Germline-derived CDR1 and CDR2 are MDHEN and SYDVKM. The CDR3 is made up of 18 amino acids. V was clipped by 4 bases and J by 3 bases, with 23 bases between them. DNA of the CDR3: TGTGCCAGCAGTTCTCCCCGACTTGGGTATTATAGAACAGATACGCAGTATTTT. Its protein product is CASSSPRLGYYRTDTQYF.

This clonotype occurred a few times. This sequence joins TRBV19 and TRBJ2-1, with D possibly being TRBD2 (6 bases). CDR1 LNHDA and CDR2 SQIVND come from the germline V gene (reference sequence). V lost 1 base, J lost 9 bases, and 13 bases lay in between. This CDR3 region has 14 residues. The CDR3 region is CASSIVGGAAEQFF. The CDR3 DNA sequence: TGTGCCAGTAGTATAGTCGGGGGAGCGGCTGAGCAGTTCTTC.

This clonotype was seen a few times. This chain connects TRBV7-2 to TRBJ2-5, with 11 bases fitting TRBD2. The J segment lost 5 bases and the V segment lost 5 bases, leaving 7 bases of the junction unmatched. CDR3 size: 15 residues. Germline values: CDR1 SGHTA, CDR2 FQGNSA. DNA of the CDR3: TGTGCCAGCAGCCGTCGACTAGCGGGACTCGAGACCCAGTACTTC. Its protein is CASSRRLAGLETQYF.

The chain combines TRBV28 with TRBJ2-3; D is possibly TRBD2 (6 bases). Germline V gene sequence: CDR1 MDHEN, CDR2 SYDVKM. CDR3 length: 13 residues. V lost 8 bases, J lost 3 bases, and 12 bases lay in between. The CDR3 DNA reads TGTGCCAGCGGGGGGTTAAGTACAGATACGCAGTATTTT. Protein sequence: CASGGLSTDTQYF.

There are a few counts of this clonotype. This rearrangement joins TRBV5-1 to TRBJ2-7; D is perhaps TRBD1 (6 bases). V gave up 1 base and J gave up 3 bases, with 23 bases separating them. The germline V gene encodes CDR1 SGHRS and CDR2 YFSETQ. The CDR3 totals 18 residues. CDR3 DNA sequence: TGCGCCAGCAGCTTGTGGAAAGTCTCTCCAGGGGTAGGCTACGAGCAGTACTTC. The encoded protein is CASSLWKVSPGVGYEQYF.

This clonotype has a handful of counts. One base away lies a much larger clone, so this may be a sequencing read error. This chain joins TRBV12-3 or TRBV12-4 and TRBJ2-3; TRBD1 matches at 7 bases. This CDR3 has 13 amino acids. Germline trimming cut 4 bases from V and 5 bases from J; bases unmatched to any gene: 3. The CDR3 loop is CASSSPGGDTQYF. In DNA form, the CDR3 reads TGTGCCAGCAGTTCCCCAGGGGGAGATACGCAGTATTTT.

This clonotype was seen more than once but under ten times. The V call is TRBV19, the J call TRBJ2-2, with unresolved D. The CDR3 consists of 17 residues. Trimming removed 4 bases at V and 2 bases at J, with 17 bases between. Looked up from germline, CDR1 is LNHDA and CDR2 is SQIVND (reference sequence). The CDR3 here is CASSNRHFPINTGELFF. The CDR3 nucleotides are TGTGCCAGTAGTAATCGACATTTCCCCATTAACACCGGGGAGCTGTTTTTT. Supplemented by reference TRBV19 and TRBJ2-2, the full variable domain reads DGGITQSPKYLFRKEGQNVTLSCEQNLNHDAMYWYRQDPGQGLRLIYYSQIVNDFQKGDIAEGYSVSREKKESFPLTVTSAQKNPTAFYLCASSNRHFPINTGELFFGEGSRLTVL.

The chain employs TRBV7-8 and TRBJ2-3; 10 positions agree with TRBD2. The germline V gene encodes CDR1 SGHVS and CDR2 FQNEAQ. The CDR3 covers 15 residues. V shed 3 bases, J shed 11 bases, and the junction held 11 bases outside the gene matches. This CDR3 is CASSFQREGEKGQYF. The DNA for the CDR3 is TGTGCCAGCAGCTTCCAGCGGGAGGGCGAGAAGGGGCAGTATTTT.

This clonotype showed up many times. J is TRBJ1-4 and V is TRBV20-1; D gene uncertain. Germline V CDR1 and CDR2: DFQATT, SNEGSKA (reference sequence). This CDR3 is built from 14 residues. Trimming pared 3 bases from V and 2 bases from J, leaving 10 bases between. In DNA, the CDR3 is TGCAGTGCTAGGGACGGCCGGACTAATGAAAAACTGTTTTTT. This codes for CSARDGRTNEKLFF.

Only a few counts were recorded for this clonotype. V gene TRBV7-9 combines with J gene TRBJ2-7; the D gene is possibly TRBD1 (6 bases). Trimming shortened V by 2 bases and J by 4 bases, and 15 bases separated the two germline ends. Germline-derived CDR1 and CDR2 are SEHNR and FQNEAQ (reference sequence). The CDR3 covers 15 residues. The CDR3 sequence is CASSLTGPLTYEQYF. For the CDR3, the DNA is TGTGCCAGCAGCTTAACAGGGCCTCTCACTTACGAGCAGTACTTC.

This clonotype was seen ten or more times. The rearrangement joins TRBV5-1 to TRBJ2-2, with D perhaps TRBD1 or TRBD2 (5 bases each). The CDR3 is made up of 16 amino acids. V was pared by 1 base and J by 1 base, with 11 bases between. Germline-derived CDR1 and CDR2 are SGHRS and YFSETQ. CDR3 bases: TGCGCCAGCAGCTTGAGGGGACGGATGAACACCGGGGAGCTGTTTTTT. Residues: CASSLRGRMNTGELFF.

In its sample, this clonotype was seen a few times. V and J are TRBV10-2 and TRBJ2-7; D may be TRBD2 (6 bases). The V gene's germline CDR1 is WSHSY and CDR2 SAAADI. Trimming stripped 7 bases from V and 2 bases from J, with 9 bases between. The CDR3 is made up of 12 amino acids. The CDR3 reads CASTGGAYEQYF. CDR3 in DNA: TGCGCCAGCACCGGCGGGGCCTACGAGCAGTACTTC.

This sequence joins TRBV4-3 and TRBJ2-1; 7 bases agree with TRBD2. Germline CDR1 LGHNA, CDR2 YSLEER. The CDR3 has 15 amino acids. Losses at the gene ends were 4 bases for V and 8 bases for J; bases not matched to a gene: 11. The CDR3: CASSLRLASGDEQFF. The CDR3 DNA reads as TGCGCCAGCAGCCTTCGACTAGCTTCGGGCGATGAGCAGTTCTTC.

V usage is TRBV18 and J usage is TRBJ1-1; possible D gene TRBD1, 6 bases. The CDR3 consists of 16 residues. Trimming stripped 2 bases from V and 1 base from J, with 14 bases between. The V gene's germline CDR1 is KGHSH and CDR2 LQKENI. This CDR3 reads CASSPLSGGENTEAFF. The CDR3 nucleotides read TGTGCCAGCTCACCATTATCCGGGGGCGAGAACACTGAAGCTTTCTTT.

The chain carries TRBV25-1 and TRBJ2-6; possibly TRBD2 for D (5 bases). The CDR3 totals 16 residues. Trimming left V 1 base short and J 2 bases short, with 9 bases between. In germline, CDR1 is MGHDK, CDR2 SYGVNS. The CDR3 DNA is TGTGCCAGCAGTGAATTAACGGAGGCTGGGGCCAACGTCCTGACTTTC. Amino acids: CASSELTEAGANVLTF.

The chain combines TRBV5-6 with TRBJ2-7; TRBD1 or TRBD2 may be the D gene (5 bases each). The length of the CDR3 is 15 residues. Trimming cost V 0 bases and J 7 bases, with 17 bases left between them. CDR1 SGHDT and CDR2 YYEEEE come from the germline V gene. The chain's CDR3 is CASSLVLAGHGEQYF. As DNA, the CDR3 is TGTGCCAGCAGCTTGGTGCTAGCAGGGCATGGGGAGCAGTACTTC.

This clonotype showed up just a few times. The chain is built from TRBV5-1 and TRBJ2-1; D might be TRBD1 or TRBD2, each matching 5 bases. The V gene lost 1 base and the J gene lost 6 bases, with 8 bases spanning the gap. This CDR3 spans 13 amino acids. Germline-derived CDR1 and CDR2 are SGHRS and YFSETQ. The CDR3 bases are TGCGCCAGCAGCTTGTCGGGGACCAATGAGCAGTTCTTC. It encodes CASSLSGTNEQFF.

This clonotype appeared a few times. The chain couples TRBV7-2 to TRBJ2-1; 9 positions agree with TRBD1. The length of the CDR3 is 15 residues. CDR1 is SGHTA, CDR2 FQGNSA, per germline. J was trimmed by 9 bases and V by 3 bases; bases with no gene match: 9. CDR3 protein: CASSFGTGFFGEQFF. The CDR3 DNA sequence: TGTGCCAGCAGCTTCGGGACAGGGTTCTTCGGTGAGCAGTTCTTC.

This clonotype was seen only a few times. Here the CDR3 DNA reads TGTGCCAGCAGCTTAGCGCCTAGCGGATTCAATGAGCAGTTCTTC. It codes for CASSLAPSGFNEQFF. This chain links TRBV7-8 with TRBJ2-1; 7 bases are a match to TRBD2. CDR3 length equals 15 residues. CDR1 and CDR2 from the germline V gene are SGHVS and FQNEAQ. V was pared by 0 bases and J by 6 bases, with 5 bases of the junction left unmatched.

In its sample, this clonotype was seen a few times. The rearrangement links TRBV29-1 to TRBJ2-7; 9 bases are a match to TRBD1. The J segment lost 4 bases and the V segment lost 6 bases, leaving 4 bases of the junction unmatched. The CDR3 extends over 12 amino acids. Germline loops: CDR1 SQVTM, CDR2 ANQGSEA. The DNA of the CDR3 is TGCAGCGTCCACGACAGGGGGTACGAGCAGTACTTC. Encoded protein: CSVHDRGYEQYF.

As regards this clonotype: One end of the junction is discordant with germline, which a read error may explain. CDR3 region: CASSLGLASYSEQFF. Here the CDR3 DNA reads TGTGCCAGCAGCTTAGGACTAGCCTCCTACAGTGAGCAGTTCTTC. The chain links TRBV11-2 to TRBJ2-1; 7 nucleotides line up with TRBD2. The CDR3 is 15 residues long. Looked up from germline, CDR1 is SGHAT and CDR2 is FQNNGV. Combining the CDR3 with reference TRBV11-2 and TRBJ2-1 gives the whole variable domain EAGVAQSPRYKIIEKRQSVAFWCNPISGHATLYWYQQILGQGPKLLIQFQNNGVVDDSQLPKDRFSAERLKGVDSTLKIQPAKLEDSAVYLCASSLGLASYSEQFFGPGTRLTVL.

The CDR3 region is CASSPPPGHPTTDTQYF. In nucleotides, the CDR3 is TGTGCCAGCTCACCACCTCCGGGACACCCAACCACAGATACGCAGTATTTT. The chain carries TRBV18 and TRBJ2-3, with D tentatively TRBD1 (6 bases). Germline CDR1 reads KGHSH; CDR2 reads LQKENI. There are 17 residues in the CDR3. Between the trimmed V and J ends, which lost 0 bases and 2 bases, there was a span of 15 bases.

This clonotype showed up just a few times. The rearrangement uses TRBV20-1 and TRBJ2-7, with D hard to call. There are 14 residues in the CDR3. Germline V gene lookup returns CDR1 DFQATT and CDR2 SNEGSKA (reference sequence). Trimming removed 6 bases from V and 4 bases from J, with 19 bases in between. The CDR3 region has the DNA TGCAGTGCCGGCCCGACCGACCGCCAGTACGAGCAGTACTTC. Amino acids: CSAGPTDRQYEQYF.